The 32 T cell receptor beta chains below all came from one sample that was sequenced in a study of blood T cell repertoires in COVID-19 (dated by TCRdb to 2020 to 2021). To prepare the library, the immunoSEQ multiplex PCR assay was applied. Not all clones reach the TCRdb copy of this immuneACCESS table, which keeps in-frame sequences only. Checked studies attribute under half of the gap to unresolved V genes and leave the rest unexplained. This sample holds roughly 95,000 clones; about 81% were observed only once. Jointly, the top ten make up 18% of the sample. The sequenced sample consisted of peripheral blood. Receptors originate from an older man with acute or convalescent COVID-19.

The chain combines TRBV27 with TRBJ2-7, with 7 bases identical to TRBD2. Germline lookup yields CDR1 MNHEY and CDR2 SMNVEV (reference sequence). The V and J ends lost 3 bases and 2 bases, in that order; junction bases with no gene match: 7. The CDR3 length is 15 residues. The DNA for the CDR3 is TGTGCCAGCAGTTTGTCGCCTAGCGGAACCTACGAGCAGTACTTC. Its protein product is CASSLSPSGTYEQYF.

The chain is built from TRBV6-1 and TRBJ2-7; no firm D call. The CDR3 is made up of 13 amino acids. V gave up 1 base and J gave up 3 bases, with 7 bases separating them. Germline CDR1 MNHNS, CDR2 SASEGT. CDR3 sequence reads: CASSEGLRYEQYF. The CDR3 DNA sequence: TGTGCCAGCAGTGAAGGACTCCGCTACGAGCAGTACTTC.

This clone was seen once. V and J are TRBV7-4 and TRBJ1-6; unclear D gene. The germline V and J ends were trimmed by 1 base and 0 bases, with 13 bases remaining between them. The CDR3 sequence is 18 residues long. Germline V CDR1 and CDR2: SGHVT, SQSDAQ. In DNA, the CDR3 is TGTGCCAGCAGCTTAGGAAGGCAGGCGTTCTCCTATAATTCACCCCTCCACTTT. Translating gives CASSLGRQAFSYNSPLHF.

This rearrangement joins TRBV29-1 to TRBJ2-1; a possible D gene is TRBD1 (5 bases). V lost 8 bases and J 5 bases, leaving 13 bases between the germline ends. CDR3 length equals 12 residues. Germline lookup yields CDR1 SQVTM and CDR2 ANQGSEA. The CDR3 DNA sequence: TGCAGCCCTCTGGGGCTTAACAATGAGCAGTTCTTC. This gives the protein CSPLGLNNEQFF.

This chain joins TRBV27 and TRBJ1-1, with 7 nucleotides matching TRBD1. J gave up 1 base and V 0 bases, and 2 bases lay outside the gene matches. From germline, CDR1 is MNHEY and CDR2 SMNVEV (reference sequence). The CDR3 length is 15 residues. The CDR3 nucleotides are TGTGCCAGCAGTTTATCGGGGACAGCGAACACTGAAGCTTTCTTT. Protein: CASSLSGTANTEAFF.

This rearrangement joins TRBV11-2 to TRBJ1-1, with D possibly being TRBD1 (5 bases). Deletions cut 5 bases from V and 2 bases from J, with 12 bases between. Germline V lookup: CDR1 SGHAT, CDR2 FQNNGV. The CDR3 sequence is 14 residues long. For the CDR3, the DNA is TGTGCCAGCAGCCTGGGGCAGTTTAACACTGAAGCTTTCTTT. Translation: CASSLGQFNTEAFF.

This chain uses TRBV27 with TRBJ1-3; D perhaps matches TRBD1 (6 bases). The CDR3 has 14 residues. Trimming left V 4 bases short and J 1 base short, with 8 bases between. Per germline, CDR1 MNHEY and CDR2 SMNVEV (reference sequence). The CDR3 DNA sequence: TGTGCCAGCAGTTCCAGGGGATCTGGAAACACCATATATTTT. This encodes CASSSRGSGNTIYF.

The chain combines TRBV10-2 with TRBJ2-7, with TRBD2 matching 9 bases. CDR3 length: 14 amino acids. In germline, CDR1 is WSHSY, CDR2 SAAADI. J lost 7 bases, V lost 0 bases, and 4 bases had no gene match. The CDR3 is CASSESAAGGEQYF. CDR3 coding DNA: TGCGCCAGCAGTGAGTCGGCAGCGGGAGGAGAGCAGTACTTC.

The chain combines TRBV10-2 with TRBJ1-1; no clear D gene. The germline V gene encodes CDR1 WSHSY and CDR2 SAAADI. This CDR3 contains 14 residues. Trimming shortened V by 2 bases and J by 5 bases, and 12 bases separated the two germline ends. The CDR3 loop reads CASSEGGDGTEAFF. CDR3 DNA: TGCGCCAGCAGTGAGGGCGGGGATGGGACTGAAGCTTTCTTT.

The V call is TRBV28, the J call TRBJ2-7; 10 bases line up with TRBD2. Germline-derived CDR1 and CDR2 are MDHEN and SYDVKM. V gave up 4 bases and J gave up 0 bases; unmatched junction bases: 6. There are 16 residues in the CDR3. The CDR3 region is CASSSITSGVSYEQYF. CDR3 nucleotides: TGTGCCAGCAGTTCTATTACTAGCGGGGTCTCCTACGAGCAGTACTTC.

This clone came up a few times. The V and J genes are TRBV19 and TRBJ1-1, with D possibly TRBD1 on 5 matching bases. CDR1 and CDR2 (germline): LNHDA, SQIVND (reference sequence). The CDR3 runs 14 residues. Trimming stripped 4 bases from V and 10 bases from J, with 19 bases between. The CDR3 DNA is TGTGCCAGTAGTACCTCCTCGACGGGGGACGGAGCTTTCTTT. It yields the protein CASSTSSTGDGAFF.

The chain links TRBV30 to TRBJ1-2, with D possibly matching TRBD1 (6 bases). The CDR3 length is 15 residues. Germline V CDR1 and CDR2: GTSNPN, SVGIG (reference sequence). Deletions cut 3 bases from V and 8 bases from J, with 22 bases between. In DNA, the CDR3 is TGTGCCTGGAGGGTTCCTCGGGGGGGGCCAAAGGGCTACACCTTC. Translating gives CAWRVPRGGPKGYTF.

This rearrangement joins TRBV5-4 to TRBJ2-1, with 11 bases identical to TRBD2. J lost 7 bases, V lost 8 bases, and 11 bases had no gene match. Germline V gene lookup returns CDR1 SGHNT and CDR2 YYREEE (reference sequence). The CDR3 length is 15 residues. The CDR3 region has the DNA TGTGCCAGTACCCAACTAGCGGGAGTTAGGAATGAGCAGTTCTTC. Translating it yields CASTQLAGVRNEQFF.

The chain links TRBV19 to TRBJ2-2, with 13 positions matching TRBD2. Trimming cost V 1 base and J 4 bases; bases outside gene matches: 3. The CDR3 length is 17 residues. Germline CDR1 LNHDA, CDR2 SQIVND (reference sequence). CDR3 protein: CASSIALAGGPTGELFF. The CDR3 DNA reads TGTGCCAGTAGTATAGCACTAGCGGGAGGGCCCACCGGGGAGCTGTTTTTT.

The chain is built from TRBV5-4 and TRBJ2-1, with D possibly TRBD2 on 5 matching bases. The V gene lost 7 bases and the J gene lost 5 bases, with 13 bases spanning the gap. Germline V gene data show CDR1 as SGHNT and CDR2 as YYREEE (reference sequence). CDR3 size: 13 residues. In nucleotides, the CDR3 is TGTGCCAGCCGGAGGACGGATAACAATGAGCAGTTCTTC. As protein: CASRRTDNNEQFF.

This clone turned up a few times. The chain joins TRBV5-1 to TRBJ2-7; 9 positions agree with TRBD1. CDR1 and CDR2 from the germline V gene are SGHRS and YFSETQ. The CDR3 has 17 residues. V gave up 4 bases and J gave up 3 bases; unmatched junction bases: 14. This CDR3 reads CASSPKGTGSVNYEQYF. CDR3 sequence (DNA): TGCGCCAGCAGCCCCAAAGGGACAGGGTCGGTGAACTACGAGCAGTACTTC.

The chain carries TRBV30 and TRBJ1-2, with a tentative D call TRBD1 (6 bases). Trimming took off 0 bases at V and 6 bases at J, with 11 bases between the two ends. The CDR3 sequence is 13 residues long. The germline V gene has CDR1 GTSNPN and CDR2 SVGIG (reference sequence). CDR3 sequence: CAWSVGTRNGYTF. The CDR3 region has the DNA TGTGCCTGGAGTGTAGGGACACGGAATGGCTACACCTTC.

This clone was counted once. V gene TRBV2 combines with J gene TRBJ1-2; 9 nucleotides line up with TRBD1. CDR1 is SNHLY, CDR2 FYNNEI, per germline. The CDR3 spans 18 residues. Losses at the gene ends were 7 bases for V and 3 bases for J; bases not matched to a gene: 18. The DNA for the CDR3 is TGTGCCAGCACAAACCGCGGGACAGGGATTTCGAAGGACTATGGCTACACCTTC. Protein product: CASTNRGTGISKDYGYTF.

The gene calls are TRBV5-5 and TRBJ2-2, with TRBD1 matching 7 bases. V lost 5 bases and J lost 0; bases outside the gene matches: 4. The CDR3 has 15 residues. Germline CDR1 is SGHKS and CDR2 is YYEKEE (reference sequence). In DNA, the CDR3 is TGTGCCAGCAGGCCGGGACAGTCGAACACCGGGGAGCTGTTTTTT. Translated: CASRPGQSNTGELFF.

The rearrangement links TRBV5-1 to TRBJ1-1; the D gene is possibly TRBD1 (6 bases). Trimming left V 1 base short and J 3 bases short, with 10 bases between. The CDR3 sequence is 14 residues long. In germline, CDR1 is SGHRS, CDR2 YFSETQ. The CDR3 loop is CASSLTGTHTEAFF. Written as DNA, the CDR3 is TGCGCCAGCAGCTTGACAGGGACACACACTGAAGCTTTCTTT.

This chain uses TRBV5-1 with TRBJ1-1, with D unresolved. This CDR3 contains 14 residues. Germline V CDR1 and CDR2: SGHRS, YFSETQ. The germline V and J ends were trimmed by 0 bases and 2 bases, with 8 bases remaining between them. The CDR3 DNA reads TGCGCCAGCAGCTTGGAATCCAGTAACACTGAAGCTTTCTTT. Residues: CASSLESSNTEAFF.

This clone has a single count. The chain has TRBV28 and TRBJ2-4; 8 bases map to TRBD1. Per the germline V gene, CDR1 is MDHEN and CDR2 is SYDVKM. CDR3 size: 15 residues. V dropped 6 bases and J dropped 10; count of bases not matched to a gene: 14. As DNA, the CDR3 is TGTGCCAGCAGCCCCGGAGGCGGACAGGGTGGAATTCAGTACTTC. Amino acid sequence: CASSPGGGQGGIQYF.

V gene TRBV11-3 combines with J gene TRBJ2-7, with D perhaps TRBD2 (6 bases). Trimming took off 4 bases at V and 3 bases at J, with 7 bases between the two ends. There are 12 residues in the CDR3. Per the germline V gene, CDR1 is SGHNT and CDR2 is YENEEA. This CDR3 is CASSSGGYEQYF. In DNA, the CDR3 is TGTGCCAGCAGCTCCGGGGGCTACGAGCAGTACTTC.

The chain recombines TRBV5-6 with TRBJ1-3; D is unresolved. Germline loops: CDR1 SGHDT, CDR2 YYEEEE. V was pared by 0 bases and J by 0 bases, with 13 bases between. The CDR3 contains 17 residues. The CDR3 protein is CASSLAAADHSGNTIYF. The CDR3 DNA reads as TGTGCCAGCAGCTTGGCCGCGGCCGACCACTCTGGAAACACCATATATTTT.

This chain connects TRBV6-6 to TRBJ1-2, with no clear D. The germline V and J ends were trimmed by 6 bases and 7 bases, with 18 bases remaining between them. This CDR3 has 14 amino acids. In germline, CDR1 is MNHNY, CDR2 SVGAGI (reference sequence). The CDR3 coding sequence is TGTGCCAGCAGCCCGGGAGGGAAGGAGGGTGGCTACACCTTC. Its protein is CASSPGGKEGGYTF.

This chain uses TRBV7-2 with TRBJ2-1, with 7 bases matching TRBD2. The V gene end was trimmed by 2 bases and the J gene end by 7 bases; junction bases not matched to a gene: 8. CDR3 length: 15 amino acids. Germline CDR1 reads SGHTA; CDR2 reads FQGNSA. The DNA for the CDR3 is TGTGCCAGCAGCTTACGGGGGGAATTCGCGAATGAGCAGTTCTTC. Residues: CASSLRGEFANEQFF.

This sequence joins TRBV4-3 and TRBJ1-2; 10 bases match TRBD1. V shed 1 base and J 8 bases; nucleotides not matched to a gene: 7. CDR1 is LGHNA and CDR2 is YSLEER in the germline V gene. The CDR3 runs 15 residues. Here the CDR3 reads CASSQGTGGTWGYTF. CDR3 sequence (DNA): TGCGCCAGCAGCCAAGGGACAGGGGGGACCTGGGGCTACACCTTC.

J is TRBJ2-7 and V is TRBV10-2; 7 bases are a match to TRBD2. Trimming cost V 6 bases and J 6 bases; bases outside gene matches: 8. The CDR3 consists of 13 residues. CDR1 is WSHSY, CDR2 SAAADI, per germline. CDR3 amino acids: CASRPLTSAEQYF. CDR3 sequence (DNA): TGCGCCAGCAGACCCCTAACTAGCGCCGAGCAGTACTTC.

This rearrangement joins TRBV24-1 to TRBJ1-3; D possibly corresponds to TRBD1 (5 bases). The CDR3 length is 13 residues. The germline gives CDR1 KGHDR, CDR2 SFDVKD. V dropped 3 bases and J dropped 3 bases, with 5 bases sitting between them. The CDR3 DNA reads TGTGCCACCAGTGATGACAGTGGAAACACCATATATTTT. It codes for CATSDDSGNTIYF.

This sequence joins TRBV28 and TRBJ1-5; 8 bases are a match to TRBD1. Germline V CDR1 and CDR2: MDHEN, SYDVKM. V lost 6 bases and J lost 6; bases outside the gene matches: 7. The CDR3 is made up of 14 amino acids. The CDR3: CASRITGGSQPQHF. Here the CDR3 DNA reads TGTGCCAGCAGGATAACAGGGGGGAGTCAGCCCCAGCATTTT.

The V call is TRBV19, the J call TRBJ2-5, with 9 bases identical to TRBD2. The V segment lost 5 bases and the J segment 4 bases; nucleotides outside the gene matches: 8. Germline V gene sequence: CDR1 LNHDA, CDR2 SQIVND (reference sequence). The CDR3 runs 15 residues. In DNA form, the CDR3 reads TGTGCCAGTAGTTTTCGAGCGGGAGGTGTAGAGACCCAGTACTTC. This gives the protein CASSFRAGGVETQYF.

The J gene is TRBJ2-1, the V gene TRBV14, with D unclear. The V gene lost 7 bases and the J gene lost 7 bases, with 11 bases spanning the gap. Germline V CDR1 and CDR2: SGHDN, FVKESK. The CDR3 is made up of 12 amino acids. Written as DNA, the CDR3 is TGTGCCAGCAACTCACACGGGAATGAGCAGTTCTTC. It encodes CASNSHGNEQFF.